This T cell receptor beta chain comes out of a study of T cell responses to AZD1222 COVID-19 vaccine. General study points: Targeting of unmutated variant regions was reportedly seen in nearly half of spike-specific TCRs. Following two doses of AZD1222, Spike-specific TCR breadth and depth rose. There were repertoire samples only from the period after the peak T cell response.

The V end lost 6 bases, the J end lost 0 bases, and 15 bases lay between the germline ends. The germline V gene has CDR1 LNHDA and CDR2 SQIVND (reference sequence). The CDR3 runs to 16 residues. Using immunoSEQ multiplex PCR, the repertoire was profiled, and TCRdb retains in-frame clones only, with some absent. The sample yields some 150,000 clones, 93% seen once. Regarding this clone: Its antigen is undetermined.

This clonotype was obtained from an adult in good health. V gene TRBV19 combines with J gene TRBJ1-3; D is uncertain. Sequencing was performed on peripheral blood, taken on day 0 of AZD1222 vaccination. The CDR3 bases are TGTGCCAGTAGCCTCGGGCGACGCGTCTCTGGAAACACCATATATTTT. Translation: CASSLGRRVSGNTIYF.